Following are 5 T cell receptor beta chains from one sample sequenced in a study of T cell repertoires in ileal Crohn's disease. Sample time point: inflamed ileum from the surgical specimen. TCRdb keeps only in-frame clones here, not all; method: immunoSEQ multiplex PCR. Found here are about 4,200 clones, about 80% of them singletons; the top ten hold approximately 6.9%. The material sequenced was ileal tissue. The receptor set was obtained from an adult with Crohn's disease.

The J gene is TRBJ2-6, the V gene TRBV7-2; D assignment may be TRBD1 or TRBD2 (5 bases each). The length of the CDR3 is 15 residues. V lost 4 bases and J lost 5, with 12 bases in between. Germline loops: CDR1 SGHTA, CDR2 FQGNSA. CDR3 amino acids: CASSSEGFWANVLTF. The CDR3 nucleotides are TGTGCCAGCAGCTCAGAGGGGTTTTGGGCCAACGTCCTGACTTTC.

The V call is TRBV7-2, the J call TRBJ2-3; TRBD2 is a possible D gene (7 bases). The V end was cut by 7 bases, the J end by 6 bases, with 14 bases between. Germline CDR1 SGHTA, CDR2 FQGNSA. The CDR3 is made up of 13 amino acids. As DNA, the CDR3 is TGTGCCAGCACCGTTGGGGGGGCCGATACGCAGTATTTT. Encoded protein: CASTVGGADTQYF. Combining the CDR3 with reference TRBV7-2 and TRBJ2-3 gives the whole variable domain GAGVSQSPSNKVTEKGKDVELRCDPISGHTALYWYRQSLGQGLEFLIYFQGNSAPDKSGLPSDRFSAERTGGSVSTLTIQRTQQEDSAVYLCASTVGGADTQYFGPGTRLTVL.

On this clone: This sample also contains other DNA sequences that code for the same CDR3. The rearrangement uses TRBV6-1 and TRBJ1-1; D not certain. This CDR3 spans 14 amino acids. V gave up 4 bases and J gave up 2 bases, with 11 bases separating them. CDR1 and CDR2 from the germline V gene are MNHNS and SASEGT. The CDR3 DNA reads TGTGCCAGCAGTGCTGGAAAGGGAAACACTGAAGCTTTCTTT. This sequence encodes CASSAGKGNTEAFF.

V gene TRBV7-9 combines with J gene TRBJ2-1; D remains unclear. Per germline, CDR1 SEHNR and CDR2 FQNEAQ (reference sequence). The CDR3 is made up of 12 amino acids. The V end lost 5 bases, the J end lost 6 bases, and 8 bases lay between the germline ends. In DNA, the CDR3 is TGTGCCAGCAGCCCCATCGCCAATGAGCAGTTCTTC. As protein: CASSPIANEQFF.

This clone has a handful of counts. The chain joins TRBV9 to TRBJ2-7; TRBD1 aligns across 8 bases. Germline CDR1 reads SGDLS; CDR2 reads YYNGEE. V shed 3 bases, J shed 3 bases, and the junction held 8 bases outside the gene matches. The CDR3 extends over 15 amino acids. The CDR3 coding sequence is TGTGCCAGCAGCGCAGAAGACAGGGGAGGCTACGAGCAGTACTTC. Translated, it gives CASSAEDRGGYEQYF.